The 25 T cell receptor beta chains listed next were all sequenced from one sample in a study of early T cells in non-severe SARS-CoV-2 infection. In TCRdb, the 5' RACE reads were re-called with MiXCR into one record per CDR3 protein. The data show 55,000 to 75,000 distinct CDR3 sequences, approximately 10% seen once. Sequencing was performed on whole blood. The receptors originated from an adult who was a healthcare worker with PCR-confirmed SARS-CoV-2 infection or an uninfected control (not recorded which).

This clonotype was seen repeatedly, ten times or more. The chain is built from TRBV4-2 and TRBJ1-4; D is perhaps TRBD1 (6 bases). The germline CDR1 and CDR2 sequences are LGHNA and YNFKEQ. The germline V and J ends were trimmed by 0 bases and 5 bases, with 19 bases remaining between them. The CDR3 covers 18 residues. The CDR3 sequence is CASSQDGMGGARNEKLFF. CDR3 bases: TGTGCCAGCAGCCAAGACGGGATGGGGGGCGCGAGGAATGAAAAACTGTTTTTT.

This clonotype occurred once. The rearrangement joins TRBV4-2 to TRBJ1-5; D perhaps matches TRBD1 (5 bases). Germline V lookup: CDR1 LGHNA, CDR2 YNFKEQ. V was pared by 5 bases and J by 6 bases, with 17 bases between. The CDR3 loop spans 15 amino acids. In nucleotides, the CDR3 is TGTGCCAGCAGCAGCGGGGCAGCTCAGAGTCAGCCCCAGCATTTT. This codes for CASSSGAAQSQPQHF.

The chain joins TRBV11-2 to TRBJ2-1, with D maybe TRBD1 (5 bases). Germline-derived CDR1 and CDR2 are SGHAT and FQNNGV. The V end lost 7 bases, the J end lost 3 bases, and 19 bases lay between the germline ends. The CDR3 covers 16 residues. CDR3 residues: CASTSQPPGIYNEQFF. CDR3 in DNA: TGTGCCAGCACCTCCCAACCCCCAGGGATCTACAATGAGCAGTTCTTC.

This clonotype came up many times. CDR3 nucleotide sequence: TGTGCCAGCAGCGTCTGGACTCCAGGTCAAGAGACCCAGTACTTC. Encoded protein: CASSVWTPGQETQYF. This rearrangement joins TRBV7-2 to TRBJ2-5, with D possibly matching TRBD2 (5 bases). CDR1 and CDR2 from the germline V gene are SGHTA and FQGNSA. This CDR3 spans 15 amino acids. V lost 5 bases to trimming and J lost 2 bases, with 15 bases between them.

This clonotype was seen repeatedly, ten times or more. The rearrangement links TRBV4-1 to TRBJ2-3, with 7 positions matching TRBD2. This CDR3 comprises 15 residues. Germline values: CDR1 MGHRA, CDR2 YSYEKL. J was trimmed by 0 bases and V by 4 bases; bases with no gene match: 4. This CDR3 reads CASSLAGLSTDTQYF. The CDR3 bases are TGCGCCAGCAGCCTAGCGGGTCTCAGCACAGATACGCAGTATTTT.

This clonotype was found a few times. The V call is TRBV7-2, the J call TRBJ2-1; no firm D call. CDR1 is SGHTA and CDR2 is FQGNSA in the germline V gene. Trimming shortened V by 0 bases and J by 9 bases, and 6 bases separated the two germline ends. The CDR3 runs to 12 residues. In nucleotides, the CDR3 is TGTGCCAGCAGCTTAGCGCCCGGTGAGCAGTTCTTC. Translating gives CASSLAPGEQFF.

This clonotype was seen many times. The chain links TRBV20-1 to TRBJ2-7; weak D call: TRBD1 (6 bases). V was trimmed by 3 bases and J by 3 bases, leaving 15 bases between them. This CDR3 has 14 residues. Germline V lookup: CDR1 DFQATT, CDR2 SNEGSKA (reference sequence). The CDR3 reads CSARGAGRGYEQYV. CDR3 coding DNA: TGCAGTGCTAGGGGGGCAGGAAGGGGCTACGAGCAGTACGTC.

V and J are TRBV20-1 and TRBJ2-1; 12 bases line up with TRBD2. Germline trimming cut 5 bases from V and 5 bases from J; bases unmatched to any gene: 4. Germline CDR1 reads DFQATT; CDR2 reads SNEGSKA (reference sequence). CDR3 length equals 14 residues. CDR3 nucleotides: TGCAGTGCTCTGCTAGCGGGGGGGGACAATGAGCAGTTCTTC. Protein: CSALLAGGDNEQFF.

This clonotype was detected a few times. The chain uses TRBV12-3 or TRBV12-4 and TRBJ2-5; D might be TRBD2 (5 bases). V dropped 2 bases and J dropped 9 bases, with 13 bases sitting between them. The CDR3 covers 13 residues. The DNA for the CDR3 is TGTGCCAGCAGTTTAAAAGCGCCAGCGGCCCAGTACTTC. As protein: CASSLKAPAAQYF.

Relative to its sample, this clonotype is medium-sized. The rearrangement uses TRBV28 and TRBJ2-1; D possibly corresponds to TRBD1 (5 bases). There are 15 residues in the CDR3. Trimming removed 6 bases at V and 0 bases at J, with 12 bases between. Looked up from germline, CDR1 is MDHEN and CDR2 is SYDVKM. The CDR3 region has the DNA TGTGCCAGCAGGTTGGACACCTCCTCCTACAATGAGCAGTTCTTC. This translates into CASRLDTSSYNEQFF.

In this sample, this clonotype turned up a few times. The V and J genes are TRBV7-8 and TRBJ2-7; a possible D gene is TRBD2 (5 bases). The CDR3 consists of 13 residues. Germline loops: CDR1 SGHVS, CDR2 FQNEAQ. Trimming shortened V by 2 bases and J by 6 bases, and 11 bases separated the two germline ends. This CDR3 is CASSLTRRSEQYV. DNA for the CDR3: TGTGCCAGCAGCTTAACTAGGAGGTCCGAGCAGTACGTC.

This chain connects TRBV5-1 to TRBJ2-1, with 9 bases that match TRBD2. CDR1 and CDR2 (germline): SGHRS, YFSETQ. This CDR3 spans 15 amino acids. The ends lost 4 bases at V and 7 bases at J; junction bases unmatched: 9. CDR3 DNA sequence: TGCGCCAGCAGCCACGGACTAGCGCTTCATAATGAGCAGTTCTTC. Its translation: CASSHGLALHNEQFF.

This clonotype has just a few counts. V usage is TRBV6-6 and J usage is TRBJ1-3, with TRBD1 matching 7 bases. The junction had 3 bases not matched to a gene; V was cut back by 8 bases and J by 2 bases. This CDR3 comprises 13 residues. Germline CDR1 and CDR2: MNHNY and SVGAGI (reference sequence). The CDR3 bases are TGTGCCAGCGGGACAGCTGCTGGAAACACCATATATTTT. Protein product: CASGTAAGNTIYF.

This sequence joins TRBV11-2 and TRBJ2-1; D remains unclear. The V gene lost 5 bases and the J gene lost 4 bases, with 15 bases spanning the gap. Germline assignment: CDR1 SGHAT and CDR2 FQNNGV. The CDR3 runs to 15 residues. DNA for the CDR3: TGTGCCAGCAGCCCGACTCCTGACGAATACAATGAGCAGTTCTTC. Its translation is CASSPTPDEYNEQFF.

The V call is TRBV4-1, the J call TRBJ2-7; D is unclear. Trimming shortened V by 8 bases and J by 0 bases, and 11 bases separated the two germline ends. This CDR3 has 13 amino acids. Germline V gene lookup returns CDR1 MGHRA and CDR2 YSYEKL. The DNA for the CDR3 is TGCGCCAGCCGGGCCCCGGGCTCCTACGAGCAGTACGTC. Protein product: CASRAPGSYEQYV.

The chain combines TRBV6-5 with TRBJ1-6; a possible D gene is TRBD1 (6 bases). CDR1 and CDR2 (germline): MNHEY, SVGAGI. The CDR3 consists of 15 residues. The ends were cut back, 7 bases at V and 2 bases at J, with 12 bases in the middle. The CDR3 here is CASKKQGAYNSPLHF. CDR3 bases: TGTGCCAGCAAGAAACAGGGAGCCTATAATTCACCCCTCCACTTT.

The chain recombines TRBV5-1 with TRBJ2-5, with 9 bases matching TRBD2. The ends lost 4 bases at V and 2 bases at J; junction bases unmatched: 6. Germline V gene lookup returns CDR1 SGHRS and CDR2 YFSETQ. This CDR3 is 15 amino acids long. The CDR3 sequence is CASSQIAGEQETQYF. The CDR3 DNA is TGCGCCAGCAGCCAAATAGCGGGGGAGCAAGAGACCCAGTACTTC.

This clonotype was observed many times. V and J are TRBV2 and TRBJ2-4; unclear D gene. V gave up 8 bases and J gave up 8 bases, with 19 bases separating them. The CDR3 has 14 residues. The V gene's germline CDR1 is SNHLY and CDR2 FYNNEI. CDR3 protein: CASLRAQIGDIQYF. The CDR3 DNA reads as TGTGCCAGCCTTAGGGCCCAAATTGGGGACATTCAGTACTTC. The full variable domain, rest sourced from reference TRBV2 and TRBJ2-4, is EPEVTQTPSHQVTQMGQEVILRCVPISNHLYFYWYRQILGQKVEFLVSFYNNEISEKSEIFDDQFSVERPDGSNFTLKIRSTKLEDSAMYFCASLRAQIGDIQYFGAGTRLSVL.

This clonotype was counted a few times. This rearrangement joins TRBV7-2 to TRBJ2-5; D is unresolved. Trimming cost V 3 bases and J 5 bases, with 10 bases left between them. The CDR3 contains 13 residues. CDR1 SGHTA and CDR2 FQGNSA come from the germline V gene. The CDR3 region has the DNA TGTGCCAGCAGCTTTACCTCGATCGAGACCCAGTACTTC. It is translated as CASSFTSIETQYF.

This chain links TRBV6-1 with TRBJ1-4, with TRBD1 as a possible D gene (5 bases). Germline loops: CDR1 MNHNS, CDR2 SASEGT. The V and J ends lost 0 bases and 5 bases respectively, with 10 bases between them. This CDR3 has 15 residues. The CDR3 region has the DNA TGTGCCAGCAGTGAAGCCGGGACGGGGAATGAAAAACTGTTTTTT. Translation: CASSEAGTGNEKLFF.

The table lists this clonotype with a few counts. This chain uses TRBV2 with TRBJ2-5; no definite D call. The CDR3 has 15 amino acids. Trimming removed 4 bases at V and 1 base at J, with 13 bases between. Germline loops: CDR1 SNHLY, CDR2 FYNNEI. This CDR3 is CASSVTVVPQETQYF. The CDR3 DNA sequence: TGTGCCAGCAGTGTTACAGTAGTTCCCCAAGAGACCCAGTACTTC.

The CDR3 spells CASSVGSGGTTGELFF. CDR3 coding DNA: TGTGCCAGCAGCGTAGGGAGCGGGGGAACCACCGGGGAGCTGTTTTTT. This chain joins TRBV9 and TRBJ2-2; 8 bases agree with TRBD2. Per germline, CDR1 SGDLS and CDR2 YYNGEE. CDR3 length: 16 residues. V shed 0 bases and J 4 bases; nucleotides not matched to a gene: 5. Filled out from reference TRBV9 and TRBJ2-2, the complete variable domain reads DSGVTQTPKHLITATGQRVTLRCSPRSGDLSVYWYQQSLDQGLQFLIQYYNGEERAKGNILERFSAQQFPDLHSELNLSSLELGDSALYFCASSVGSGGTTGELFFGEGSRLTVL.

This clonotype was observed many times. The V gene is TRBV19, the J gene TRBJ1-2; no clear D. Germline CDR1 is LNHDA and CDR2 is SQIVND (reference sequence). V lost 0 bases, J lost 4 bases, and 12 bases lay in between. CDR3 length equals 15 residues. CDR3 DNA: TGTGCCAGTAGTATAGACCCCTCGGCGGTCTATGGCTACACCTTC. As protein: CASSIDPSAVYGYTF.

This clonotype was found many times. The rearrangement links TRBV18 to TRBJ2-2, with D unresolved. V was cut by 8 bases and J by 1 base, with 5 bases left in between. The CDR3 loop spans 12 amino acids. In germline, CDR1 is KGHSH, CDR2 LQKENI. CDR3 sequence: CASSLNTGELFF. CDR3 DNA: TGTGCCAGCAGCTTGAACACCGGGGAGCTGTTTTTT.

CDR3 sequence (DNA): TGCGCCAGCACCTCTCGGCTGGAGACCCAGTACTTC. Its translation: CASTSRLETQYF. The chain recombines TRBV5-1 with TRBJ2-5; no clear D gene. Trimming took 6 bases from V and 5 from J, leaving 11 bases between them. Germline V gene lookup returns CDR1 SGHRS and CDR2 YFSETQ. The CDR3 length is 12 residues.